Listed below are T cell receptor beta chains from one sample, sequenced in a study of blood T cell repertoires in COVID-19. Only in-frame clones appear in the TCRdb table, and some are missing; sequencing was by immunoSEQ multiplex PCR. The repertoire holds some 190,000 clones, with roughly 82% as singletons. The specimen was PBMCs or T cells enriched from blood (not recorded which). The receptor set was obtained from a man aged 35 to 55 with acute COVID-19. Each CDR3 is given with its conserved first and last residue. Each record gives: J gene, V gene, D gene, clone size, CDR3 protein, CDR3 DNA. D genes are given only for firm matches. Clone size, where shown, is once, few, many, or a class for clones that have expanded.

>TRBJ1-6|TRBV27|NA|NA
CASSLRGASPLHF
TGTGCCAGCAGTTTGCGGGGAGCCTCACCCCTCCACTTT
>TRBJ2-3|TRBV29-1|NA|NA
CSVRTAPLPGTQYF
TGCAGCGTTCGTACCGCCCCCCTTCCGGGTACGCAGTATTTT
>TRBJ2-2|TRBV30|NA|NA
CAWTANTGELFF
TGTGCCTGGACAGCGAACACCGGGGAGCTGTTTTTT
>TRBJ1-5|TRBV2|NA|NA
CASSGWENQPQHF
TGTGCCAGCAGTGGGTGGGAGAATCAGCCCCAGCATTTT
>TRBJ2-5|TRBV2|NA|NA
CASHREETQYF
TGTGCCAGCCACCGAGAAGAGACCCAGTACTTC
>TRBJ2-7|TRBV4-1|NA|NA
CASSQEEVAYEQYF
TGCGCCAGCAGCCAAGAAGAGGTGGCCTACGAGCAGTACTTC
>TRBJ1-4|TRBV4-2|NA|NA
CASSQESGPEKLFF
TGTGCCAGCAGCCAAGAGTCAGGGCCTGAAAAACTGTTTTTT
>TRBJ2-7|TRBV28|NA|once
CASRLVGSYEQYF
TGTGCCAGCAGACTAGTAGGGTCCTACGAGCAGTACTTC
>TRBJ2-2|TRBV6-5|NA|NA
CASSRYLTGELFF
TGTGCCAGCAGCCGGTATCTAACCGGGGAGCTGTTTTTT
>TRBJ2-1|TRBV14|TRBD2|NA
CASSQTRGLGRNEQFF
TGTGCCAGCAGCCAAACGAGGGGACTAGGGAGGAATGAGCAGTTCTTC
>TRBJ2-7|TRBV7-2|NA|few
CASGTSGDEQYF
TGTGCCAGCGGGACTTCGGGGGACGAGCAGTACTTC
>TRBJ1-2|TRBV7-9|TRBD1|NA
CASSHSLRTGLDGYTF
TGTGCCAGCAGTCACTCCCTGAGGACAGGGTTGGATGGCTACACCTTC
>TRBJ2-7|TRBV5-6|NA|NA
CASSHSGSYEQYF
TGTGCCAGCAGTCATAGCGGCTCCTACGAGCAGTACTTC
>TRBJ2-5|TRBV27|NA|NA
CASSLRSSGGTQYF
TGTGCCAGCAGTTTGAGGAGTAGCGGTGGGACCCAGTACTTC
>TRBJ2-4|TRBV6-2/TRBV6-3|NA|NA
CASSSPSVNKNIQYF
TGTGCCAGCAGTTCACCTAGCGTGAACAAAAACATTCAGTACTTC
>TRBJ1-1|TRBV6-5|NA|NA
CASSPTVNTEAFF
TGTGCCAGCAGCCCAACTGTGAACACTGAAGCTTTCTTT
>TRBJ2-5|TRBV7-9|TRBD2|NA
CASSPGTAGGGIQETQYF
TGTGCCAGCAGCCCGGGGACCGCAGGCGGGGGGATTCAAGAGACCCAGTACTTC
>TRBJ1-6|TRBV6-1|TRBD1|NA
CASSGGQAAYNSPLHF
TGTGCCAGCAGTGGAGGACAGGCGGCCTATAATTCACCCCTCCACTTT
>TRBJ1-4|TRBV5-1|NA|once
CASSLAGGTNEKLFF
TGCGCCAGCAGCTTGGCCGGAGGGACTAATGAAAAACTGTTTTTT
>TRBJ2-3|TRBV6-5|TRBD2|NA
CASIILAGKTDTQYF
TGTGCCAGCATCATCCTAGCGGGAAAGACAGATACGCAGTATTTT
>TRBJ2-1|TRBV2|TRBD2|NA
CASTGRLAGDEQFF
TGTGCCAGCACCGGACGACTAGCGGGAGATGAGCAGTTCTTC
>TRBJ2-2|TRBV29-1|NA|NA
CSVEYSAGLSGELFF
TGCAGCGTTGAATATTCGGCAGGGCTGTCCGGGGAGCTGTTTTTT
>TRBJ2-1|TRBV4-1|TRBD1|NA
CASSQDERQGGFHEQFF
TGCGCCAGCAGCCAAGATGAGAGACAGGGTGGGTTTCATGAGCAGTTCTTC
>TRBJ2-7|TRBV9|NA|NA
CASSVADSSYEQYF
TGTGCCAGCAGCGTAGCGGACAGCTCCTACGAGCAGTACTTC
>TRBJ2-7|TRBV4-1|NA|once
CASSQERWASVTYEQYF
TGCGCCAGCAGCCAAGAGAGGTGGGCTAGCGTAACCTACGAGCAGTACTTC
>TRBJ2-2|TRBV7-8|NA|few
CASSLVSQTGELFF
TGTGCCAGCAGCTTAGTCTCACAAACCGGGGAGCTGTTTTTT